These T cell receptor beta chains were read from a single sample in a study of post-analysis software for immune sequencing data. TCRdb reprocessed the PCR reads with MiXCR, giving one entry per CDR3 protein. The sample consists of 740,000 or so distinct CDR3 sequences, roughly 58% of them appearing once. The specimen sequenced was blood. Receptors were obtained from a girl aged 5 to 17 with multiple sclerosis. Each CDR3 is given with its conserved first and last residue. D genes are given only for firm matches. Only some rows state a clone size, as once, few, many or a class for expanded clones.

few TRBJ2-5 . TRBV2 TGTGCCAGCAGTGAACAGACCCTAAAGTACTTC CASSEQTLKYF
. TRBJ2-7 . TRBV5-1 TGCGCCAGCAGCTCTAACCGGGACGAGCAGTACTTC CASSSNRDEQYF
. TRBJ2-3 . TRBV20-1 TGCAGTGGAATACAGGGCCCACAATATACGCAGTATTTT CSGIQGPQYTQYF
. TRBJ2-7 . TRBV5-1 TGCGCCAGCAGCTTGGCCTTCTCTCTGGACTCCTACGAGCAGTACTTC CASSLAFSLDSYEQYF
. TRBJ2-1 TRBD2 TRBV7-2 TGTGCCAGCAGAATTGGGGGTAGCGGGATTTTCTCCTACAATGAGCAGTTCTTC CASRIGGSGIFSYNEQFF
few TRBJ2-3 . TRBV5-1 TGCGCCAGCAGCTCAGGCGAGGTTACGCAGTATTTT CASSSGEVTQYF
. TRBJ2-7 TRBD1 TRBV15 TGTGCCGCCAGCAGTCGGGACAGGGACGAGCAGTACTTC CAASSRDRDEQYF
. TRBJ1-1 . TRBV27 TGTGCCAGCAGTTTTGGGTTTGAAGCTTTCTTT CASSFGFEAFF
few TRBJ2-3 TRBD1 TRBV24-1 TGTGCCACCAGTGATTCCGGACAGGGAAGCACAGATACGCAGTATTTT CATSDSGQGSTDTQYF
few TRBJ1-2 TRBD1 TRBV29-1 TGCAGCGTCCTTGTGACAGGGCCTATGAAGGATGGCTACACCTTC CSVLVTGPMKDGYTF
. TRBJ1-4 . TRBV20-1 TGCAGTGCGCCCCAGGGGATTTCTAATGAAAAACTGTTTTTT CSAPQGISNEKLFF
. TRBJ1-2 . TRBV9 TGTGCCAGCAGCGTTCGGGGAGAATGGTATGGCTACACCTTC CASSVRGEWYGYTF
. TRBJ2-1 . TRBV29-1 TGCAGCGTTCACGGGCGATACAATGAGCAGTTCTTC CSVHGRYNEQFF
. TRBJ2-4 . TRBV5-5 TGTGCCAGCAGCTTGGGGGGGGCCCGTGTTCTTCAGTACTTC CASSLGGARVLQYF
. TRBJ2-7 . TRBV15 TGTGCCACCAGCAGAGGTCCAGATTACTACGAGCAGTACTTC CATSRGPDYYEQYF
. TRBJ2-5 . TRBV7-9 TGTGCCAGCAGCTCGACAGAGACACAAGAGACCCAGTACTTC CASSSTETQETQYF
. TRBJ1-1 TRBD1 TRBV20-1 TGCAGTGCTGCGCAGGGGGCCGACACTGAAGCTTTCTTT CSAAQGADTEAFF
. TRBJ2-5 TRBD1 TRBV11-2 TGTGCCAGCAGCCTCGGACAGGGGGTCGGGGAGACCCAGTACTTC CASSLGQGVGETQYF
. TRBJ1-1 . TRBV20-1 TGCAGTGCTGGAGGGCACAGGGAGGAGACTGAAGCTTTCTTT CSAGGHREETEAFF
. TRBJ2-1 TRBD2 TRBV5-1 TGCGCCAGCAGGCGGGAGGATGACAATGAGCAGTTCTTC CASRREDDNEQFF
few TRBJ2-3 TRBD2 TRBV12-3/TRBV12-4 TGTGCCAGCAGTCTTCGGCGGGGGACCTCCTACGAGCAGTATTTT CASSLRRGTSYEQYF
. TRBJ2-5 . TRBV10-3 TGTGCCATCAGCCAGGACCTTGGCGAGACCCAGTACTTC CAISQDLGETQYF
. TRBJ2-7 . TRBV5-1 TGCGCCAGCAGCTTGAGGGCAGGGGAAGGCGAGCAGTACTTC CASSLRAGEGEQYF
. TRBJ2-5 . TRBV20-1 TGCAGTGCTAGAGAGGAGCTCCAAGAGACCCAGTACTTC CSAREELQETQYF
. TRBJ2-7 TRBD1 TRBV29-1 TGCAGCGTTGTCTGGATGGGCCGGGACAGGGTCCCGGCGGCTCGCGAGCAGTACTTC CSVVWMGRDRVPAAREQYF
. TRBJ1-1 . TRBV10-3 TGTGCCATCAGTGAGAAGGGGAACACTGAAGCTTTCTTT CAISEKGNTEAFF
few TRBJ2-5 . TRBV29-1 TGCAGCGTGGGTACCGGGCCCCAATTGGGGAAAGAGACCCAGTACTTC CSVGTGPQLGKETQYF
few TRBJ2-7 . TRBV2 TGTGCCAACGGGGAAGGGTACGAGCAGTACTTC CANGEGYEQYF
few TRBJ1-1 . TRBV28 TGTGCCAGCACCCCACGGACGACTTTAGCTTTCTTT CASTPRTTLAFF
. TRBJ1-2 . TRBV5-5 TGTGCCAGCATTCCCGGCGTCCTACCCTATGGCTACACCTTC CASIPGVLPYGYTF
. TRBJ1-1 . TRBV5-1 TGCGCCAGCAGCTTGGTCGCAGAAGAGGACACTGAAGCTTTCTTT CASSLVAEEDTEAFF
. TRBJ2-2 . TRBV12-3/TRBV12-4 TGTGCCAGCAGTTTAACTGGGAGCACCGGGGAGCTGTTTTTT CASSLTGSTGELFF
. TRBJ2-1 TRBD1 TRBV6-6 TGTGCCAGCAGTGCCGGGACAGTTGGCAATGAGCAGTTCTTC CASSAGTVGNEQFF
. TRBJ1-1 . TRBV4-1 TGCGCCAGCAGCCAAGTGGAGCTCATGAACACTGAAGCTTTCTTT CASSQVELMNTEAFF
. TRBJ2-7 TRBD2 TRBV10-3 TGTGCCATCAGGGGTAGCGGGCCTAGCTACGAGCAGTACTTC CAIRGSGPSYEQYF
. TRBJ2-7 TRBD1 TRBV12-3/TRBV12-4 TGTGCCAGCAGTCTTAGGACAGGGGGCCTCTCCTACGAGCAGTACTTC CASSLRTGGLSYEQYF
. TRBJ1-5 TRBD1 TRBV6-4 TGTGCCAGCAGTGTCGAACAGGGGAATCAGCCCCAGCATTTT CASSVEQGNQPQHF
. TRBJ2-5 . TRBV20-1 TGCAGTGCTAGCCCCCCGGGGCAAGAGACCCAGTACTTC CSASPPGQETQYF
few TRBJ2-1 TRBD2 TRBV7-9 TGTGCCAGCAGCTTAGGGACTAGCTGGGGATACAATGAGCAGTTCTTC CASSLGTSWGYNEQFF
. TRBJ2-3 . TRBV24-1 TGTGCCACAAGAGGGGGGTTTGCAGATACGCAGTATTTT CATRGGFADTQYF
few TRBJ2-1 . TRBV20-1 TGCAGTGCAAAGAGACCGATGAGCCTTAACAATGAGCAGTTCTTC CSAKRPMSLNNEQFF
few TRBJ1-4 . TRBV29-1 TGCAGCGTTGGCAGGGGAGGGGATGAAAAACTGTTTTTT CSVGRGGDEKLFF
few TRBJ2-7 TRBD1 TRBV11-2 TGTGCCAGCAGGACCCCGGACAGGCCGCCCTACGAGCAGTACTTC CASRTPDRPPYEQYF
. TRBJ1-2 . TRBV6-5 TGTGCCAGCAGTTACTCCGGGACGGCCGGCTATGGCTACACCTTC CASSYSGTAGYGYTF
. TRBJ1-5 . TRBV6-5 TGTGCCAGCAGTGAACTTGGACAGCCCGATCAGCCCCAGCATTTT CASSELGQPDQPQHF
few TRBJ2-1 . TRBV5-1 TGCGCCAGCAGCTTGCTAGAACGCTCCTACAATGAGCAGTTCTTC CASSLLERSYNEQFF
. TRBJ2-7 . TRBV27 TGTGCCAGCAAGACAGGGAATGAAGCGGGCGAGCAGTACTTC CASKTGNEAGEQYF
few TRBJ2-6 . TRBV5-1 TGCGCCAGCAGCTTGTTTGGGCTACACACCTCTGGGGCCAACGTCCTGACTTTC CASSLFGLHTSGANVLTF
few TRBJ2-5 . TRBV20-1 TGCAGTGCTAGTGGGGCGGCAGGCCTACAAGAGACCCAGTACTTC CSASGAAGLQETQYF